The sequence of this TCR beta chain was determined in a study of post-analysis software for immune sequencing data (dated by TCRdb to the mid-2010s). Background on the whole study: Disease courses on record covered relapsing-remitting, secondary progressive and progressive-relapsing multiple sclerosis, though some patients had no subtype annotation. The patient repertoires were compared against fewer than twelve previously published healthy control repertoires obtained from donors aged roughly 6 to 26 years. A subset of samples was prepared in parallel using single-end sample barcoding, then pooled and co-amplified after Illumina adapter ligation.

This clonotype turned up a few times. This clone's antigen is unknown. Base qualities are not at hand, and no much larger clone is one base apart. The receptor library was made with PCR. TCRdb lists the instrument as Illumina HiSeq 2500. To reduce PCR and sequencing biases, unique molecular identifiers were incorporated into the TCR beta cDNA libraries. Approximately 500,000 cDNA molecules were obtained for every 1 to 10 million input T cells, so each molecule roughly corresponded to one T cell. The patient libraries were prepared and sequenced using the same protocol as the earlier healthy control dataset. Samples belonging to the same batch were prepared together, multiplexed and sequenced on a shared HiSeq lane. Per the authors' processing: Raw barcoded reads were processed with MIGEC, discarding single-read molecular identifier groups before consensus assembly and CDR3 extraction. Clonotype tables were post-analysed with VDJtools, and diversity was normalized by down-sampling all datasets to the smallest sample size. In repertoire overlap clustering, CDR3 amino acid sequences, but not nucleotide sequences, were matched to correct batch-related cross-sample contamination. The raw public reads went through TCRdb reprocessing: fastp at Q25, MiXCR clone calling, in-frame beta chains kept. One record per CDR3 amino acid sequence lists the most common genes and DNA. Clone size and V and J calls follow TCRdb, not the original study. The sample has about 460,000 distinct CDR3 sequences on record, roughly 45% of them singletons. 9.5% to 13% of the sample lies in the top ten.

From cysteine to phenylalanine, the CDR3 is 15 amino acids long. The CDR3 DNA has 45 bases and is translated from base 1. Via the germline V gene, CDR1 is SQVTM and CDR2 ANQGSEA. V and J are trimmed by 5 bases and 1 base, and the gene matches miss 4 bases of the junction. The study at large found these results: The multiple sclerosis patient group was slightly younger than the control group. When samples were clustered directly using the F measure, samples prepared in the same batch co-clustered strongly, which prompted a batch-effect correction. Significantly higher frequencies in patients than in controls were found for roughly 5 TRBV segments, including TRBV5-6, TRBV5-1 and TRBV20-1. Compared with controls, multiple sclerosis patients had significantly lower normalized Chao1 diversity, a finding suggesting substantial peripheral T-cell clonal expansion.

TCR beta repertoires were profiled from peripheral blood of about a dozen young patients with multiple sclerosis to demonstrate the VDJtools post-analysis software. The patients with multiple sclerosis were children and adolescents between 6 and 15 years of age. The clonotype was recovered from a girl aged 5-17 years with multiple sclerosis. Sequences were obtained from blood. The sequence is built from TRBV29-1 and TRBJ2-6; 8 nucleotides in the junction match TRBD1. The nucleotides read TGCAGCGTTTCAGGACAGGGATCTGGGGCCAACGTCCTGACTTTC. It codes for CSVSGQGSGANVLTF.